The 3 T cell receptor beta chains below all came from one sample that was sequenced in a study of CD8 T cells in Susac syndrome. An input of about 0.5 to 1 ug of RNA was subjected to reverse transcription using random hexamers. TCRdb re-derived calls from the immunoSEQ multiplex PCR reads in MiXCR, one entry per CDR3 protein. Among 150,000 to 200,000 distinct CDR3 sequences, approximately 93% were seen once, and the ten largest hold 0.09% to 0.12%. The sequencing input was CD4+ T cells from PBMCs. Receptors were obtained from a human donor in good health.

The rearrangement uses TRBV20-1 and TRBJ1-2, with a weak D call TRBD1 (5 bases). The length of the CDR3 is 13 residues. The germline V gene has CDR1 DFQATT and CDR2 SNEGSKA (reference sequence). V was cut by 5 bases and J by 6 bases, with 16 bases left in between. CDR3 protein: CSAGGGSLHGYTF. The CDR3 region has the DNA TGCAGTGCTGGGGGAGGTTCCCTCCATGGCTACACCTTC.

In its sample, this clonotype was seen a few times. CDR3 nucleotides: TGTGCCAGCAGCCAGGGCAGGGGAAACACTGAAGCTTTCTTT. Amino acid sequence: CASSQGRGNTEAFF. This rearrangement joins TRBV3-1 to TRBJ1-1; perhaps TRBD1 as D (6 bases). This CDR3 region has 14 residues. Germline CDR1 and CDR2: LGHDT and YNNKEL (reference sequence). V was trimmed by 3 bases and J by 2 bases, leaving 10 bases between them.

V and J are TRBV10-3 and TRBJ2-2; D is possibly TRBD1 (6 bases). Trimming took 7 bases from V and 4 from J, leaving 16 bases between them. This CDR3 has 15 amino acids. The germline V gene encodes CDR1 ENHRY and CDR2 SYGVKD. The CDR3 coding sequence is TGTGCCATCACTACAGGGTTATCTGCCACCGGGGAGCTGTTTTTT. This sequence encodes CAITTGLSATGELFF.